This T cell receptor beta chain was identified during a study of chemoradiotherapy in HPV16-positive cancers (dated by TCRdb to the early 2020s). With regard to the full study: Using functional T-cell assays on cells from a couple of HPV16-positive patients, the researchers defined candidate HPV-specific T-cell clones and common TCR motifs. Next, the candidate HPV-specific TCRs and motifs were followed in TCR repertoires from fewer than 100 patients with HPV-related cancers. Whether T-cell immunity against the HPV oncoproteins E6 and E7 changes during chemoradiotherapy and whether survival is affected by this immunity were examined in the study.

The library was produced with the immunoSEQ multiplex PCR assay. Imported from immuneACCESS, the table was reduced by TCRdb to in-frame sequences with V and J called. These copies leave out some clones; in studies compared against another copy, an unresolved V gene accounts for under half, and the cause of the remainder is not known. The sample records 9,000 to 15,000 clones, around 82% of which are singletons. 2.2% of the sample comes from the top ten. Summary of the overall study and its limitations: Expansion of candidate HPV-specific clones and E7-related TCR motifs was observed in the tumor microenvironment during treatment, whereas no such expansion was observed for non-HPV-specific T cells. In HPV16-positive patients, expansion of HPV-responsive T cells during chemoradiotherapy was associated with improved recurrence-free survival. The functional definition of HPV-specific T cells came from only a couple of HPV16-positive patients, and the survival association was reported for HPV16-positive patients.

V has 5 bases trimmed and J has 8 bases trimmed; junction bases matching no gene number 10. Its CDR3 holds 15 amino acids, cysteine through phenylalanine. The only DNA kept is the CDR3, 45 bases in frame from the first base. Taken from the germline V gene (reference sequence), the CDR1 and CDR2 loops are MNHEY and SMNVEV. About this clone: Its cognate antigen has yet to be identified. No much larger clonotype is one base removed from it; base qualities were not supplied.

Repertoires were sampled multiple times during chemoradiotherapy, which allowed clonal expansion in the tumor microenvironment to be followed. This TCR came from a human donor with HPV-associated anogenital cancer. The chain was built from TRBV27 and TRBJ2-1, and TRBD1 aligns with 9 junction nucleotides. Sample acquisition took place from a patient who underwent chemoradiotherapy. The bases read TGTGCCAGCAGTCCTCGGGACAGGGTGTGGGATGAGCAGTTCTTC. The encoded protein is CASSPRDRVWDEQFF.